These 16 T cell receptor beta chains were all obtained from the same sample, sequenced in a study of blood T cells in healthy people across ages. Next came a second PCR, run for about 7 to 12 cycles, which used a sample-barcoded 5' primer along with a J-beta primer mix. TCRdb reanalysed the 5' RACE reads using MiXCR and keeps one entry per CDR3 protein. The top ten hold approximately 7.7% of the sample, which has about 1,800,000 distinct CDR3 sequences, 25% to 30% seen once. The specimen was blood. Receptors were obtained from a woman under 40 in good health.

The DNA of the CDR3 is TGTGCCAGCAGCTTAGTTGGCACGAGCTCCTATAATTCACCCCTCCACTTT. It is translated as CASSLVGTSSYNSPLHF. This chain links TRBV7-2 with TRBJ1-6; D ambiguous. Germline V lookup: CDR1 SGHTA, CDR2 FQGNSA. Trimming left V 1 base short and J 0 bases short, with 10 bases between. This CDR3 spans 17 amino acids. Full variable domain (missing parts from reference TRBV7-2 and TRBJ1-6): GAGVSQSPSNKVTEKGKDVELRCDPISGHTALYWYRQSLGQGLEFLIYFQGNSAPDKSGLPSDRFSAERTGGSVSTLTIQRTQQEDSAVYLCASSLVGTSSYNSPLHFGNGTRLTVT.

CDR3 bases: TGTGCCAGCAGTTCTGTCATCGATGCCAAAAACATTCAGTACTTC. This encodes CASSSVIDAKNIQYF. J is TRBJ2-4 and V is TRBV12-3 or TRBV12-4; D call uncertain. The ends were cut back, 4 bases at V and 1 base at J, with 11 bases in the middle. CDR3 length: 15 amino acids.

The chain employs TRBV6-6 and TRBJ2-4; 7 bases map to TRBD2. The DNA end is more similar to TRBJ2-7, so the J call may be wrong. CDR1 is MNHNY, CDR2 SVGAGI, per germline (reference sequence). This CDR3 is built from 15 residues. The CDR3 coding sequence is TGTGCCAGCAGTTTCGGAGCGGGGCCCCTCTCCGAGCAGTACTTC. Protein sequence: CASSFGAGPLSEQYF.

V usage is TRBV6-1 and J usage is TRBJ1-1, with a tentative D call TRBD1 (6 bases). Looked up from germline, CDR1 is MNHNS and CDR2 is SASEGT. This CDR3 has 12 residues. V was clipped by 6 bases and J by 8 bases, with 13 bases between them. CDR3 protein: CASRGWTAEAFF. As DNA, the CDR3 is TGTGCCAGCAGGGGCTGGACAGCAGAAGCTTTCTTT.

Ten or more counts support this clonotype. The CDR3 DNA reads as TGTGCCATCAGTGAGTCTCACAGGGGCTACACCTTC. Amino acid sequence: CAISESHRGYTF. This chain links TRBV10-3 with TRBJ1-2; possibly TRBD1 for D (5 bases). The CDR3 is 12 amino acids. V was pared by 0 bases and J by 8 bases, with 7 bases between. CDR1 ENHRY and CDR2 SYGVKD come from the germline V gene.

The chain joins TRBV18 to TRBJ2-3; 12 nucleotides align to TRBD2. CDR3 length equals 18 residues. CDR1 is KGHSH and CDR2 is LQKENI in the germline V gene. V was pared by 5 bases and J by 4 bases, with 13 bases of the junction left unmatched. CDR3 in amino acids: CASSTLAGGQESSDTQYF. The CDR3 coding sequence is TGTGCCAGCTCAACACTAGCGGGAGGCCAGGAGTCGTCAGATACGCAGTATTTT.

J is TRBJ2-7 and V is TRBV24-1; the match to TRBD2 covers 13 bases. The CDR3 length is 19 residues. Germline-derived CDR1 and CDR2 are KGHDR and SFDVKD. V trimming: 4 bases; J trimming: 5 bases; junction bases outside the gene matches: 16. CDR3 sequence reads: CATSERLAGGNSRGHEQYF. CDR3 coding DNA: TGTGCCACCAGTGAACGACTAGCGGGAGGAAACTCCAGGGGGCACGAGCAGTACTTC.

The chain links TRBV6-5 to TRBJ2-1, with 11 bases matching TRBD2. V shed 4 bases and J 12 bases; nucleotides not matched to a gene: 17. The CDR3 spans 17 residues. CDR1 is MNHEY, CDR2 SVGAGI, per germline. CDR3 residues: CASSFTRSGRGFGGQFF. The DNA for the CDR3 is TGTGCCAGCAGTTTCACTCGTAGCGGGAGGGGCTTCGGGGGGCAGTTCTTC.

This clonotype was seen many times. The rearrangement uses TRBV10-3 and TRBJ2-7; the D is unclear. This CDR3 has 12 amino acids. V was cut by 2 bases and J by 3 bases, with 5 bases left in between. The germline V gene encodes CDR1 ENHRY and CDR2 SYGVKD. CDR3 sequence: CAISEAVYEQYF. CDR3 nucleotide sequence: TGTGCCATCAGTGAGGCGGTCTACGAGCAGTACTTC.

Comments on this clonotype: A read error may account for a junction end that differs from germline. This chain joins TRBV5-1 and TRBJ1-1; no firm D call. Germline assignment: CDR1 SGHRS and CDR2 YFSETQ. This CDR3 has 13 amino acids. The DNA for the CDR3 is TGCGCCTGCAGCCCGGAAGGTGGGGCTGAAGCTTTCTTT. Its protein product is CACSPEGGAEAFF.

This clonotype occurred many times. The CDR3 DNA is TGTGCCACCTCTACTCAGACAGGGCAAATCTACGAGCAGTACTTC. Residues: CATSTQTGQIYEQYF. The rearrangement joins TRBV5-5 to TRBJ2-7; 7 bases fit TRBD1. This CDR3 is 15 amino acids long. The trim removed 9 bases at V and 3 bases at J, leaving 15 bases unmatched. Per the germline V gene, CDR1 is SGHKS and CDR2 is YYEKEE (reference sequence). Full variable domain (missing parts from reference TRBV5-5 and TRBJ2-7): DAGVTQSPTHLIKTRGQQVTLRCSPISGHKSVSWYQQVLGQGPQFIFQYYEKEERGRGNFPDRFSARQFPNYSSELNVNALLLGDSALYLCATSTQTGQIYEQYFGPGTRLTVT.

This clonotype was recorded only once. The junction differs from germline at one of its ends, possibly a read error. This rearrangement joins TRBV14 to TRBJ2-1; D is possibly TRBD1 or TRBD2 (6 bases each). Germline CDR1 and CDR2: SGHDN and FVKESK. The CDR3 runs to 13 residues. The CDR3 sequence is CANSQDVGGGQFF. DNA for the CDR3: TGTGCCAACAGCCAAGATGTGGGGGGCGGGCAGTTCTTC.

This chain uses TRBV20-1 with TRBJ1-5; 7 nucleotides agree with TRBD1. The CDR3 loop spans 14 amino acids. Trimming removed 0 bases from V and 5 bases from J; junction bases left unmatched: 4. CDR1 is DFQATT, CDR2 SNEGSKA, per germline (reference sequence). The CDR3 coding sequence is TGCAGTGCTAGAGAGGGGACAGTGTATCAGCCCCAGCATTTT. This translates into CSAREGTVYQPQHF.

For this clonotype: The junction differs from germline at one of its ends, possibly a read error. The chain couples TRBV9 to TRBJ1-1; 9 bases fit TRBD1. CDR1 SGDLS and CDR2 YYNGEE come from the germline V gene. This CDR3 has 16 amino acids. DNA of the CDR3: TGTGCCTGCAGCGCCCGGGACAGGGTTTCGAACACTGAAGCTTTCTTT. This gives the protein CACSARDRVSNTEAFF.

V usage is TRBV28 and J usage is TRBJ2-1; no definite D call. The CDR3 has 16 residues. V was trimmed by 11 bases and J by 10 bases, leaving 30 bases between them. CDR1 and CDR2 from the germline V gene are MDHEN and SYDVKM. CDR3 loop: CAGTPAAAGHSYEQFF. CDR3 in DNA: TGTGCCGGCACTCCCGCCGCGGCCGGCCACTCCTACGAGCAGTTCTTC.

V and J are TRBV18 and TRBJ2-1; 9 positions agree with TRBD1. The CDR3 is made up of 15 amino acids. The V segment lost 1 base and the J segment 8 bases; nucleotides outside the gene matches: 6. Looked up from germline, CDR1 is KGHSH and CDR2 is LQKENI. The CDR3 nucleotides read TGTGCCAGCTCACCACGAGACAGGGGGATCTATGAGCAGTTCTTC. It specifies CASSPRDRGIYEQFF.